Presented here are 30 T cell receptor beta chains from one specimen sequenced in a study of OX40 agonist ivuxolimab in advanced cancers. Some clones are missing from TCRdb's copy, which holds only in-frame ones; the method was immunoSEQ multiplex PCR. The table has about 70,000 clones, 85% to 90% seen once; the top ten hold under 6.5%. The sample was CD4+ or CD8+ T cells sorted from blood, taken in a trial of the OX40 agonist ivuxolimab. The receptors derive from an adult with an advanced solid tumor such as melanoma, head and neck, liver or kidney cancer.

The rearrangement uses TRBV6-6 and TRBJ1-6; a possible D gene is TRBD1 (5 bases). CDR1 and CDR2 (germline): MNHNY, SVGAGI (reference sequence). Trimming pared 6 bases from V and 7 bases from J, leaving 13 bases between. This CDR3 has 14 amino acids. The CDR3 DNA is TGTGCCAGCAGCACCAGGGTAGACAATTCACCCCTCCACTTT. This gives the protein CASSTRVDNSPLHF.

On this clone: The identical CDR3 is also encoded by other nucleotide sequences in the sample. The chain joins TRBV19 to TRBJ1-1; the D is unclear. Trimming cost V 1 base and J 2 bases, with 5 bases left between them. The germline gives CDR1 LNHDA, CDR2 SQIVND (reference sequence). This CDR3 has 13 residues. The CDR3 loop is CASSIGVNTEAFF. The CDR3 bases are TGTGCCAGTAGTATAGGGGTAAACACTGAAGCTTTCTTT.

V and J are TRBV19 and TRBJ1-2; D is perhaps TRBD1 (6 bases). The CDR3 contains 14 residues. With 6 bases removed from V and 1 base from J, the gap between germline ends came to 12 bases. The germline gives CDR1 LNHDA, CDR2 SQIVND (reference sequence). CDR3 DNA sequence: TGTGCCAGTAGCGGACAGATGTTTAACTATGGCTACACCTTC. Its protein product is CASSGQMFNYGYTF.

The J gene is TRBJ2-5, the V gene TRBV9; TRBD2 aligns across 7 bases. The CDR3 sequence is 15 residues long. Per germline, CDR1 SGDLS and CDR2 YYNGEE. Germline trimming cut 5 bases from V and 5 bases from J; bases unmatched to any gene: 12. The CDR3 DNA follows: TGTGCCAGCAGAACTTGGGGGGAGGGCCGGGAGACCCAGTACTTC. This sequence encodes CASRTWGEGRETQYF.

The gene calls are TRBV27 and TRBJ2-2; tentatively, D is TRBD2 (6 bases). Between the trimmed V and J ends, which lost 4 bases and 9 bases, there was a span of 12 bases. The CDR3 is made up of 13 amino acids. CDR1 and CDR2 from the germline V gene are MNHEY and SMNVEV (reference sequence). The CDR3 region is CASSYWGDRELFF. As DNA, the CDR3 is TGTGCCAGCAGTTATTGGGGGGACCGGGAGCTGTTTTTT.

The chain combines TRBV19 with TRBJ2-6, with a tentative D call TRBD1 (6 bases). This CDR3 comprises 16 residues. Between the trimmed V and J ends, which lost 6 bases and 0 bases, there was a span of 12 bases. Germline values: CDR1 LNHDA, CDR2 SQIVND (reference sequence). The CDR3 nucleotides are TGTGCCAGTAGGGACAGCCCGGACTCTGGGGCCAACGTCCTGACTTTC. As protein: CASRDSPDSGANVLTF. Together with reference TRBV19 and TRBJ2-6, the CDR3 gives the full variable domain: DGGITQSPKYLFRKEGQNVTLSCEQNLNHDAMYWYRQDPGQGLRLIYYSQIVNDFQKGDIAEGYSVSREKKESFPLTVTSAQKNPTAFYLCASRDSPDSGANVLTFGAGSRLTVL.

The chain is built from TRBV7-2 and TRBJ1-5; no clear D gene. The germline gives CDR1 SGHTA, CDR2 FQGNSA. The V and J ends lost 3 bases and 7 bases respectively, with 13 bases between them. This CDR3 has 14 amino acids. CDR3 sequence (DNA): TGTGCCAGCAGCTTTCCCGGGTTTTTACAGCCCCAGCATTTT. Its protein product is CASSFPGFLQPQHF. The whole variable domain, filled in from reference TRBV7-2 and TRBJ1-5, reads GAGVSQSPSNKVTEKGKDVELRCDPISGHTALYWYRQSLGQGLEFLIYFQGNSAPDKSGLPSDRFSAERTGGSVSTLTIQRTQQEDSAVYLCASSFPGFLQPQHFGDGTRLSIL.

The chain recombines TRBV19 with TRBJ1-2, with a weak D call TRBD1 (6 bases). V lost 2 bases, J lost 4 bases, and 14 bases lay in between. This CDR3 is 15 amino acids long. The germline gives CDR1 LNHDA, CDR2 SQIVND (reference sequence). This CDR3 reads CASSIMTGSGYGYTF. CDR3 coding DNA: TGTGCCAGTAGTATAATGACAGGATCTGGCTATGGCTACACCTTC.

The gene calls are TRBV5-1 and TRBJ1-1; perhaps TRBD1 as D (5 bases). Trimming removed 0 bases from V and 3 bases from J, with 15 bases in between. The germline V gene encodes CDR1 SGHRS and CDR2 YFSETQ. This CDR3 contains 16 residues. This CDR3 is CASSLAGARRDTEAFF. CDR3 coding DNA: TGCGCCAGCAGCTTGGCCGGGGCCAGGAGGGACACTGAAGCTTTCTTT.

The CDR3 coding sequence is TGTGCCAGCAGACGAGACGGAGGCACAGATACGCAGTATTTT. This translates into CASRRDGGTDTQYF. The chain uses TRBV7-3 and TRBJ2-3; D is unresolved. CDR1 is SGHTA, CDR2 FQGTGA, per germline. Trimming stripped 6 bases from V and 1 base from J, with 11 bases between. The CDR3 is 14 residues long.

The chain recombines TRBV2 with TRBJ1-2; TRBD1 matches at 8 bases. After removal of 4 bases from V and 7 bases from J, the junction contained 5 bases not matched to a gene. The V gene's germline CDR1 is SNHLY and CDR2 FYNNEI. CDR3 length equals 13 residues. CDR3 residues: CASSVQGAVGYTF. CDR3 bases: TGTGCCAGCAGTGTGCAGGGGGCGGTTGGCTACACCTTC.

This chain links TRBV5-6 with TRBJ2-5; D tentatively fits TRBD1 or TRBD2 (6 bases each). The DNA end lines up better with TRBJ2-7; the J call may be wrong. The CDR3 spans 15 residues. The germline gives CDR1 SGHDT, CDR2 YYEEEE. CDR3 in amino acids: CASSLGWGDTYEQYF. CDR3 nucleotides: TGTGCCAGCAGCTTGGGGTGGGGGGACACCTACGAGCAGTACTTC.

V and J are TRBV6-5 and TRBJ1-2; a weak D match, TRBD1 (5 bases). This CDR3 has 16 amino acids. V was pared by 2 bases and J by 0 bases, with 13 bases between. Germline CDR1 MNHEY, CDR2 SVGAGI. CDR3 DNA: TGTGCCAGCAGTTACGACAGAGCTCGACCTAACTATGGCTACACCTTC. Protein sequence: CASSYDRARPNYGYTF.

This sequence joins TRBV18 and TRBJ1-5, with 7 bases matching TRBD1. The V gene end was trimmed by 4 bases and the J gene end by 4 bases; junction bases not matched to a gene: 4. CDR1 and CDR2 (germline): KGHSH, LQKENI. The CDR3 has 14 residues. CDR3: CASSLDRENQPQHF. CDR3 sequence (DNA): TGTGCCAGCTCACTAGACAGGGAAAATCAGCCCCAGCATTTT.

This clone was observed once. A junction end diverges from the germline sequence, so it may reflect a read error. This chain uses TRBV10-3 with TRBJ2-2; 7 positions agree with TRBD1. The CDR3 runs to 14 residues. Germline values: CDR1 ENHRY, CDR2 SYGVKD. The CDR3 bases are TGTGCCATCAGACGACAGGGTAACAGCGGGGAGCTGTTTTTT. It codes for CAIRRQGNSGELFF.

V usage is TRBV4-1 and J usage is TRBJ1-5, with a possible D match to TRBD1 (5 bases). The V gene lost 0 bases and the J gene lost 6 bases, with 18 bases spanning the gap. Per the germline V gene, CDR1 is MGHRA and CDR2 is YSYEKL. The CDR3 totals 17 residues. CDR3 DNA: TGCGCCAGCAGCCAAGATTGGGGGTCGTCCATCCTTCAGCCCCAGCATTTT. This gives the protein CASSQDWGSSILQPQHF.

This chain links TRBV4-2 with TRBJ2-3; no clear D gene. Per germline, CDR1 LGHNA and CDR2 YNFKEQ. V shed 1 base and J shed 0 bases, with 8 bases lying between them. This CDR3 has 15 amino acids. For the CDR3, the DNA is TGTGCCAGCAGCCAAGTGCGAGCTAGCACAGATACGCAGTATTTT. Translating it yields CASSQVRASTDTQYF.

The chain uses TRBV7-9 and TRBJ1-2; the D gene is possibly TRBD1 (6 bases). With 4 bases removed from V and 8 bases from J, the gap between germline ends came to 8 bases. CDR3 size: 11 residues. Germline-derived CDR1 and CDR2 are SEHNR and FQNEAQ (reference sequence). The CDR3 DNA is TGTGCCAGCAGCTCAGGGGTGGGCTACACCTTC. Its translation: CASSSGVGYTF.

The V call is TRBV7-9, the J call TRBJ2-7; 8 bases agree with TRBD1. Germline CDR1 reads SEHNR; CDR2 reads FQNEAQ (reference sequence). The CDR3 has 11 residues. With 5 bases clipped from V and 13 bases from J, the junction kept 7 bases outside the gene matches. The CDR3 coding sequence is TGTGCCAGCAGCCTTGGGACAGGCCTCTACTTC. Its translation is CASSLGTGLYF.

The chain uses TRBV5-1 and TRBJ2-5; D is perhaps TRBD1 (5 bases). The CDR3 consists of 15 residues. Germline loops: CDR1 SGHRS, CDR2 YFSETQ. V lost 0 bases and J lost 5, with 14 bases in between. This CDR3 is CASSLALGVGETQYF. The CDR3, as DNA: TGCGCCAGCAGCTTGGCCTTAGGGGTAGGGGAGACCCAGTACTTC. The full variable domain, its missing parts supplied by reference TRBV5-1 and TRBJ2-5, is KAGVTQTPRYLIKTRGQQVTLSCSPISGHRSVSWYQQTPGQGLQFLFEYFSETQRNKGNFPGRFSGRQFSNSRSEMNVSTLELGDSALYLCASSLALGVGETQYFGPGTRLLVL.

The V call is TRBV14, the J call TRBJ2-7; possibly TRBD1 or TRBD2 for D (5 bases each). Trimming took 0 bases from V and 6 from J, leaving 15 bases between them. Germline assignment: CDR1 SGHDN and CDR2 FVKESK. The CDR3 contains 15 residues. In DNA, the CDR3 is TGTGCCAGCAGCCAAGACAGACTACTCCAGGGCGAGCAGTACTTC. Protein product: CASSQDRLLQGEQYF.

This chain joins TRBV7-2 and TRBJ2-7; 12 bases agree with TRBD2. The germline V gene encodes CDR1 SGHTA and CDR2 FQGNSA. The CDR3 is 15 residues long. V shed 5 bases and J 5 bases; nucleotides not matched to a gene: 7. CDR3 sequence reads: CASSTRTSGNNEQYF. The CDR3 bases are TGTGCCAGCAGCACTAGGACTAGCGGGAATAACGAGCAGTACTTC.

V usage is TRBV5-5 and J usage is TRBJ1-5, with unresolved D. The CDR3 extends over 13 amino acids. From germline, CDR1 is SGHKS and CDR2 YYEKEE (reference sequence). Trimming cost V 4 bases and J 3 bases, with 8 bases left between them. This CDR3 reads CASSRPINQPQHF. The CDR3 DNA is TGTGCCAGCAGCAGACCGATCAATCAGCCCCAGCATTTT.

The chain has TRBV5-1 and TRBJ2-2, with D perhaps matching TRBD1 or TRBD2 (5 bases each). Trimming pared 0 bases from V and 4 bases from J, leaving 10 bases between. The germline CDR1 and CDR2 sequences are SGHRS and YFSETQ. CDR3 length: 15 residues. CDR3 loop: CASSLDPGSTGELFF. As DNA, the CDR3 is TGCGCCAGCAGCTTGGATCCAGGGAGCACCGGGGAGCTGTTTTTT.

The chain carries TRBV5-1 and TRBJ1-3; a possible D gene is TRBD1 (5 bases). The CDR3 consists of 16 residues. Germline CDR1 SGHRS, CDR2 YFSETQ. The V end lost 4 bases, the J end lost 0 bases, and 14 bases lay between the germline ends. CDR3: CASSRLGAHSGNTIYF. CDR3 sequence (DNA): TGCGCCAGCAGCCGCCTTGGGGCCCACTCTGGAAACACCATATATTTT.

The chain links TRBV19 to TRBJ1-2, with TRBD1 matching 7 bases. J lost 6 bases, V lost 4 bases, and 14 bases had no gene match. This CDR3 contains 16 residues. The germline V gene has CDR1 LNHDA and CDR2 SQIVND (reference sequence). As DNA, the CDR3 is TGTGCCAGTAGTACTACCGGGACAGCAATCAGGGATGGCTACACCTTC. This translates into CASSTTGTAIRDGYTF.

The chain uses TRBV7-3 and TRBJ1-6; tentatively, D is TRBD1 (5 bases). This CDR3 spans 15 amino acids. Germline V CDR1 and CDR2: SGHTA, FQGTGA. Trimming stripped 6 bases from V and 8 bases from J, with 17 bases between. CDR3 sequence (DNA): TGTGCCAGCAGGTTGACCGGGACGGACTATTCACCCCTCCACTTT. It translates to CASRLTGTDYSPLHF.

This sequence joins TRBV5-4 and TRBJ1-5; D is uncertain. Trimming pared 4 bases from V and 9 bases from J, leaving 14 bases between. The CDR3 has 13 residues. Germline V CDR1 and CDR2: SGHNT, YYREEE (reference sequence). The CDR3 here is CASSDDRGWPQHF. The CDR3 region has the DNA TGTGCCAGCAGCGATGATCGGGGTTGGCCCCAGCATTTT.

The chain employs TRBV28 and TRBJ2-7, with D perhaps TRBD1 or TRBD2 (6 bases each). Germline lookup yields CDR1 MDHEN and CDR2 SYDVKM. The CDR3 length is 15 residues. The V end lost 2 bases, the J end lost 3 bases, and 14 bases lay between the germline ends. In nucleotides, the CDR3 is TGTGCCAGCAGTTTACCGGGGGCCCTAAACTACGAGCAGTACTTC. Protein product: CASSLPGALNYEQYF.

The rearrangement joins TRBV4-1 to TRBJ1-2; the match to TRBD1 covers 7 bases. The V gene end was trimmed by 0 bases and the J gene end by 4 bases; junction bases not matched to a gene: 8. Germline assignment: CDR1 MGHRA and CDR2 YSYEKL. The CDR3 length is 16 residues. CDR3 in amino acids: CASSQEFDRVPYGYTF. The CDR3 coding sequence is TGCGCCAGCAGCCAAGAGTTCGACAGGGTTCCCTATGGCTACACCTTC.